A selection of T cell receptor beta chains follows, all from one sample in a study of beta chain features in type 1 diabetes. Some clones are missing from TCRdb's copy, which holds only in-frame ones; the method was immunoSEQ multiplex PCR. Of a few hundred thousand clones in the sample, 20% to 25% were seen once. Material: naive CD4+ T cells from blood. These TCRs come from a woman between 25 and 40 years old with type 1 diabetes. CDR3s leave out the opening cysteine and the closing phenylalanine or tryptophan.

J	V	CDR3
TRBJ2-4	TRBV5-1	ASSLELAKNIQY
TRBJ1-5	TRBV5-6	ASSSSGEQPQH
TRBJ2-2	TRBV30	AWRGGASNTGELF
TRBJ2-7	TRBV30	ARTTAYEQY
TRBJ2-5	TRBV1	TSSQDPERELGETQY
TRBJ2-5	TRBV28	ASSSPTRKETQY
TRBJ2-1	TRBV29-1	SGDSYNEQF
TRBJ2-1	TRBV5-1	ASTAGVLGQGEGHEQF
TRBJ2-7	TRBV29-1	SVQSGGLTYEQY
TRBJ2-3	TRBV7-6	ASSFGTSGSITDTQY
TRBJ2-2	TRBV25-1	AAGENTGELF
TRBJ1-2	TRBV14	ASSLPGATLYGYT